The TCR beta chain described here comes from a study of T cell changes during pregnancy in multiple sclerosis. TCRdb's copy holds only in-frame clones and misses some; the assay was immunoSEQ multiplex PCR. The repertoire holds fewer than 110,000 clones, with more than 90% as singletons. The germline gives CDR1 MDHEN, CDR2 SYDVKM. This CDR3 spans 17 amino acids. V trimming: 4 bases; J trimming: 3 bases; junction bases outside the gene matches: 8. The input for sequencing was peripheral blood, taken in the second trimester of pregnancy. The rearrangement links TRBV28 to TRBJ2-7; TRBD2 matches at 14 bases. The clonotype originates from a female donor with multiple sclerosis, enrolled in a pregnancy study. In DNA, the CDR3 is TGTGCCAGCAGTTCGACTAGCGGGAGGGCCGCGAACTACGAGCAGTACTTC. Amino acid sequence: CASSSTSGRAANYEQYF.